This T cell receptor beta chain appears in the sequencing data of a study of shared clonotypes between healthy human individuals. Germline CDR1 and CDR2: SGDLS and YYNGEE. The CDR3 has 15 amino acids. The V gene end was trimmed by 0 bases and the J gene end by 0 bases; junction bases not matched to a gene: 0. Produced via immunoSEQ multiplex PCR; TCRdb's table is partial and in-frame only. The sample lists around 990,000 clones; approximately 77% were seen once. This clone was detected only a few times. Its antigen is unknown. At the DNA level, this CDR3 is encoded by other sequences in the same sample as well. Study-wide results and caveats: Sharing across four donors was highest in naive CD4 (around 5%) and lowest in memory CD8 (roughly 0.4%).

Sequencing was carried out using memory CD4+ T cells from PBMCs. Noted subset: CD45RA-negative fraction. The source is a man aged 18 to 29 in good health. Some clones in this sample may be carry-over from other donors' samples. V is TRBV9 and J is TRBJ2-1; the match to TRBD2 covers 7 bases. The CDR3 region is CASSVAGGSYNEQFF. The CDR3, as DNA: TGTGCCAGCAGCGTAGCGGGGGGCTCCTACAATGAGCAGTTCTTC.